This entry lists 5 T cell receptor beta chains sequenced from one sample in a study of T cell responses to AZD1222 COVID-19 vaccine. The table came from immunoSEQ multiplex PCR; TCRdb's copy has only in-frame clones and leaves some out. The repertoire consists of under 200,000 clones, with approximately 94% occurring once and the leading ten covering 9.2%. The specimen was peripheral blood, collected on day 0 of AZD1222 vaccination. These receptors were obtained from an adult in good health.

Here the CDR3 DNA reads TGTGCCAGCAGCTTTGGGGTGGAGGGCTACACCTTC. Its protein is CASSFGVEGYTF. The rearrangement joins TRBV5-4 to TRBJ1-2; no clear D. V was cut by 2 bases and J by 8 bases, with 10 bases left in between. CDR1 is SGHNT and CDR2 is YYREEE in the germline V gene (reference sequence). The CDR3 extends over 12 amino acids.

The rearrangement uses TRBV19 and TRBJ1-1; the D is unclear. The CDR3 covers 15 residues. Germline V CDR1 and CDR2: LNHDA, SQIVND (reference sequence). V was cut by 1 base and J by 1 base, with 10 bases left in between. The CDR3 DNA follows: TGTGCCAGTAGTATAGGGGAGAACGGGAACACTGAAGCTTTCTTT. It translates to CASSIGENGNTEAFF.

In regard to this clone: Other DNA sequences within the sample encode an identical CDR3. The CDR3 DNA reads as TGTGCCAGCAGTTTAGCGGGAACTGATACGCAGTATTTT. Its protein is CASSLAGTDTQYF. J is TRBJ2-3 and V is TRBV2; 8 nucleotides match TRBD2. Germline loops: CDR1 SNHLY, CDR2 FYNNEI. The CDR3 sequence is 13 residues long. J was trimmed by 6 bases and V by 5 bases; bases with no gene match: 4.

The gene calls are TRBV12-2 and TRBJ1-1; the DNA was not used to check the table's D call, TRBD1. TRBV12-2 is recorded as a pseudogene. The CDR3 has 15 residues. Written as DNA, the CDR3 is TGTGCAAGTCGCTCCCGGACAGGTATGAACACTGAAGCTTTCTTT. This sequence encodes CASRSRTGMNTEAFF.

J is TRBJ1-1 and V is TRBV20-1, with D perhaps matching TRBD1 (5 bases). Between the trimmed V and J ends, which lost 3 bases and 6 bases, there was a span of 20 bases. Germline V CDR1 and CDR2: DFQATT, SNEGSKA (reference sequence). The CDR3 totals 15 residues. In DNA form, the CDR3 reads TGCAGTGCTAGTAGACAGCGACCTCAGGGCGCTGAAGCTTTCTTT. Its translation: CSASRQRPQGAEAFF.